This T cell receptor (beta chain) is drawn from a study of cytomegalovirus exposure and HLA in healthy donors. Healthy donors of bone marrow made up the group. Germline assignment: CDR1 MNHNS and CDR2 SASEGT. V gave up 1 base and J gave up 7 bases, with 14 bases separating them. The CDR3 is made up of 16 amino acids. This PCR relied on a set of 60 Vbeta primers and 13 Jbeta primers. The assay was immunoSEQ multiplex PCR, and TCRdb's table has in-frame clones only and misses some. The sample includes approximately 140,000 clones. Sequencing was done on a sample of PBMCs. This chain connects TRBV6-1 to TRBJ1-6; D not resolved. The clonotype comes from a woman between 40 and 50 years old in good health and CMV-seronegative. This CDR3 reads CASSEVVGVGNSPLHF. CDR3 in DNA: TGTGCCAGCAGTGAAGTAGTCGGGGTAGGAAATTCACCCCTCCACTTT.